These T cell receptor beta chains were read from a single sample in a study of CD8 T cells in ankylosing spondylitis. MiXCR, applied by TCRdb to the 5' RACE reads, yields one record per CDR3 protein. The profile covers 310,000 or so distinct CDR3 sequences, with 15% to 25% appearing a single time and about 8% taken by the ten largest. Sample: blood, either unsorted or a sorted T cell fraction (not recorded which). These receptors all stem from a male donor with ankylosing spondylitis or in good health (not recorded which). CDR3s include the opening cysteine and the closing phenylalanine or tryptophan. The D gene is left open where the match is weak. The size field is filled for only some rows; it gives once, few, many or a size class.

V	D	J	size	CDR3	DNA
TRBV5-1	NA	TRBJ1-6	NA	CASSPTAAVSPLHF	TGCGCCAGCAGCCCTACAGCGGCCGTCTCGCCCCTCCACTTT
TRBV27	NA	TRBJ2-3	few	CASSLPQDWREDTQYF	TGTGCCAGCAGTTTACCCCAGGACTGGCGAGAAGATACGCAGTATTTT
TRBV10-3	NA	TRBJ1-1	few	CAISAPTKTEAFF	TGTGCCATCAGCGCACCCACGAAGACTGAAGCTTTCTTT
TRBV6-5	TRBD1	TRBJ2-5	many	CASSYGTGGETQYF	TGTGCCAGCAGTTACGGGACAGGGGGAGAGACCCAGTACTTC
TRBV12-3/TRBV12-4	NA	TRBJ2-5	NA	CASSRQGGSPQETQYF	TGTGCCAGCAGCCGACAGGGAGGGTCTCCCCAAGAGACCCAGTACTTC
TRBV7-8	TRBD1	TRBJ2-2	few	CASSPGQVYTGELFF	TGTGCCAGCAGCCCAGGACAGGTCTACACCGGGGAGCTGTTTTTT
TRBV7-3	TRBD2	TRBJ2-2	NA	CASSWGSGSNTGELFF	TGTGCCAGCAGCTGGGGTAGCGGGAGTAACACCGGGGAGCTGTTTTTT
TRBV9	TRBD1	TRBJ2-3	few	CASSVDSGTGLSTDTQYF	TGTGCCAGCAGCGTAGACTCAGGGACAGGGTTAAGCACAGATACGCAGTATTTT
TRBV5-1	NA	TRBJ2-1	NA	CASSLVGGLEQFF	TGCGCCAGCAGCTTGGTGGGCGGGCTTGAGCAGTTCTTC
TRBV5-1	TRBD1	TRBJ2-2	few	CASSGTGGHIGELFF	TGCGCCAGCTCCGGGACAGGGGGCCATATCGGGGAGCTGTTTTTT
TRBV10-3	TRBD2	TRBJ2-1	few	CAISASLGSGRYNEQFF	TGTGCCATCAGTGCCTCGCTAGGTAGCGGGAGATACAATGAGCAGTTCTTC
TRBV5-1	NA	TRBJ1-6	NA	CASSLEGGSNSPLHF	TGCGCCAGCAGCTTGGAGGGGGGCTCGAATTCACCCCTCCACTTT
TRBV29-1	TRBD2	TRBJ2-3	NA	CSVGRGAGGTDTQYF	TGCAGCGTTGGGAGAGGGGCGGGAGGGACGGATACGCAGTATTTT
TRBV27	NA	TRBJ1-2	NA	CASSSRDVGVGYGYTF	TGTGCCAGCAGTTCCCGGGACGTAGGGGTGGGCTATGGCTACACCTTC
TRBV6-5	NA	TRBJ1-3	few	CASSYGQTSGNTIYF	TGTGCCAGCAGTTATGGGCAGACCTCTGGAAACACCATATATTTT
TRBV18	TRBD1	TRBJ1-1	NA	CASSPISQGSKNTEAFF	TGTGCCAGCTCACCGATTTCACAGGGGTCTAAGAACACTGAAGCTTTCTTT
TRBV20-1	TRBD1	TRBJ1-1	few	CSASSPLGTGVIEAFF	TGCAGTGCTAGCTCCCCCCTCGGGACAGGGGTGATTGAAGCTTTCTTT
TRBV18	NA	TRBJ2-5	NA	CASSPRDTQGETQYF	TGTGCCAGCTCACCACGAGACACCCAAGGGGAGACCCAGTACTTC